Below are 3 T cell receptor beta chains sequenced from a single sample in a study of T cells expressing NK-cell markers. Using the 5' RACE reads, TCRdb records one entry per CDR3 protein without DNA. The table for this sample gives approximately 170,000 distinct CDR3 sequences. The specimen sequenced was blood T cells: a sorted CD56 or NKG2C T cell subset, CD4+ or CD8+ T cells, or bulk PBMC T cells (not recorded which). Receptor source: a man aged 18 to 69 in good health.

V and J are TRBV28 and TRBJ2-7; the TCRdb call, TRBD1, lacks DNA for checking. CDR1 and CDR2 from the germline V gene are MDHEN and SYDVKM. CDR3 length: 15 residues. This CDR3 is CASSLGQGWVYEQYF.

The chain couples TRBV5-6 to TRBJ2-2; TCRdb designates TRBD2, a call that cannot be tested without DNA. CDR1 is SGHDT, CDR2 YYEEEE, per germline. This CDR3 has 16 amino acids. The chain's CDR3 is CASSLLAGGPGGELFF.

The chain uses TRBV20-1 and TRBJ1-1; the TCRdb call, TRBD1, lacks DNA for checking. The CDR3 is 16 amino acids. CDR1 and CDR2 from the germline V gene are DFQATT and SNEGSKA (reference sequence). The CDR3 spells CSASAIPGDSFPEAFF.